The 8 T cell receptor beta chains given below trace back to one sample, sequenced in a study of T cell responses to AZD1222 COVID-19 vaccine. Profiling relied on immunoSEQ multiplex PCR, and the TCRdb table lists in-frame clones only, not all of them. The sample holds over 90,000 clones, 86% seen once. Sequencing was performed on peripheral blood, taken on day 0 of AZD1222 vaccination. The receptor set was obtained from an adult in good health.

This chain uses TRBV27 with TRBJ2-6, with D unclear. Trimming stripped 6 bases from V and 0 bases from J, with 15 bases between. CDR1 and CDR2 (germline): MNHEY, SMNVEV (reference sequence). This CDR3 is 17 amino acids long. The CDR3 sequence: CASRKVTVYSGANVLTF. The CDR3 nucleotides read TGTGCCAGCAGAAAGGTCACAGTCTACTCTGGGGCCAACGTCCTGACTTTC.

This chain links TRBV3-1 (or the pseudogene TRBV3-2) with TRBJ2-7, with 7 bases that match TRBD1. Germline V gene lookup returns CDR1 LGHDT and CDR2 YNNKEL (reference sequence). The CDR3 spans 13 residues. V lost 7 bases, J lost 3 bases, and 6 bases stayed unmatched. CDR3 bases: TGTGCCAGCACGTCAGGGGGTTTCTACGAGCAGTACTTC. As protein: CASTSGGFYEQYF.

The genes are TRBV7-2 and TRBJ2-7; 9 positions match TRBD2. J was trimmed by 0 bases and V by 0 bases; bases with no gene match: 3. This CDR3 region has 16 residues. CDR1 is SGHTA, CDR2 FQGNSA, per germline. The CDR3: CASSLAVAGASYEQYF. CDR3 DNA sequence: TGTGCCAGCAGCTTAGCGGTAGCGGGGGCCTCCTACGAGCAGTACTTC.

The chain recombines TRBV3-1 (or the pseudogene TRBV3-2) with TRBJ1-1; maybe TRBD1 (5 bases). Trimming removed 4 bases at V and 11 bases at J, with 11 bases between. Germline V lookup: CDR1 LGHDT, CDR2 YNNKEL (reference sequence). This CDR3 is 11 amino acids long. The CDR3 spells CASSPGTGAFF. In DNA form, the CDR3 reads TGTGCCAGCAGCCCAGGGACGGGGGCTTTCTTT.

The rearrangement joins TRBV19 to TRBJ1-1; no clear D gene. Germline-derived CDR1 and CDR2 are LNHDA and SQIVND (reference sequence). The V end was cut by 3 bases, the J end by 2 bases, with 7 bases between. CDR3 size: 13 residues. CDR3 sequence (DNA): TGTGCCAGTAGTATGGTCACAAACACTGAAGCTTTCTTT. This encodes CASSMVTNTEAFF.

The chain uses TRBV24-1 and TRBJ2-2; the D gene is possibly TRBD2 (7 bases). Looked up from germline, CDR1 is KGHDR and CDR2 is SFDVKD. Trimming took off 9 bases at V and 0 bases at J, with 10 bases between the two ends. The CDR3 covers 14 residues. CDR3 region: CATEGGANTGELFF. In DNA form, the CDR3 reads TGTGCCACCGAGGGGGGGGCGAACACCGGGGAGCTGTTTTTT.

The chain combines TRBV9 with TRBJ2-3; 8 bases match TRBD2. The germline gives CDR1 SGDLS, CDR2 YYNGEE. This CDR3 comprises 15 residues. J gave up 4 bases and V 1 base, and 5 bases lay outside the gene matches. The CDR3 protein is CASSVSAGGPDTQYF. As DNA, the CDR3 is TGTGCCAGCAGCGTATCGGCGGGAGGTCCAGATACGCAGTATTTT. Drawing the rest from reference TRBV9 and TRBJ2-3, the complete variable domain is DSGVTQTPKHLITATGQRVTLRCSPRSGDLSVYWYQQSLDQGLQFLIQYYNGEERAKGNILERFSAQQFPDLHSELNLSSLELGDSALYFCASSVSAGGPDTQYFGPGTRLTVL.

V gene TRBV9 combines with J gene TRBJ1-2; the D gene is possibly TRBD1 (5 bases). V gave up 4 bases and J gave up 4 bases, with 8 bases separating them. The CDR3 loop spans 12 amino acids. Germline assignment: CDR1 SGDLS and CDR2 YYNGEE. CDR3 nucleotide sequence: TGTGCCAGCAGCAGACAGCCCTATGGCTACACCTTC. Translation gives CASSRQPYGYTF.